This record looks at one T cell receptor (beta chain) sequence and its context. Its binding antigen is unknown. The record has no base qualities; no much larger clone is one base away. The CDR3 sequence holds 13 residues, the cysteine and phenylalanine included. This entry keeps only the CDR3 DNA: 39 bases, framed from base 1. V is trimmed back by 8 bases and J by 1 base, and the junction contains 4 bases that no gene match accounts for. From a lookup of the germline V gene, CDR1 and CDR2 are SGHVS and FQNEAQ. PBMCs were isolated by Ficoll-Paque density gradient centrifugation. This entry comes from a study of T-cell memory formation after mild COVID-19 (dated by TCRdb to the early 2020s). As for the study more broadly: Most TCR sequence clusters were specific to one of the two donors. Two young, previously healthy adult volunteers made up the cohort, one male and one female. In a couple of donors, T-cell clones that expanded and contracted after mild COVID-19 were tracked by sequencing TCRalpha and TCRbeta repertoires over time.

What the study reported, not specific to this receptor: Contracting CD4+ clones were found mainly in CM and EM memory subsets, while CD8+ clones were enriched in EMRA. Whether the second-wave clones peaking on day 37 were SARS-CoV-2 specific was not confirmed. Some responding clones were detected in pre-infection memory, which suggested that pre-existing cross-reactive memory T cells had joined the SARS-CoV-2 response. From day 15 to 85, contracting clones showed balanced CD4/CD8 phenotypes, whereas a second wave of clones that expanded from day 15 to 37 leaned towards CD4+. Only two mild cases were covered in the study, and larger cohorts including severe cases with pre-infection samples were considered necessary.

The data were produced on an Illumina NovaSeq 6000. TCRalpha and TCRbeta cDNA libraries were built by 5'RACE with constant-segment primers, adding sample barcodes and unique molecular identifiers. RNA was extracted from every sample with Trizol reagent. Library amplification was performed in two PCR steps, and a second sample barcode and Illumina TruSeq adapters were introduced in the second step. Sequencing of libraries was performed on an Illumina NovaSeq with 2 x 150 bp paired-end reads. In the paper's pipeline: Demultiplexing of reads and collapsing into UMI-guided consensus sequences were performed with migec v1.2.7. Using mixcr v2.1.11, UMI consensuses were aligned to TRA and TRB V and J templates and then assembled into clonotypes. A clonotype was counted as expanded or contracted only when both edgeR and NoisET called the clonotype significant, with the noise models trained on biological replicates. For edgeR calls, the thresholds were a false discovery rate-adjusted p below 0.01 and a log2 fold-change of 1. As an exploratory analysis of dynamics, max-normalized trajectories of the 1000 most abundant clonotypes were examined by PCA with hierarchical clustering. Each responding clone was given a CD4 or CD8 phenotype based on the CD4+ and CD8+ repertoires, which had been sequenced separately. The raw public reads went through TCRdb reprocessing: fastp at Q25, MiXCR clone calling, in-frame beta chains kept. When rows share a CDR3 protein, they turn into one entry using the most common DNA and genes. These V and J calls rely on TCRdb rather than the paper's analysis. For this sample the table gives 120,000 to 150,000 distinct CDR3 sequences, of which about 14% were detected only once. 28% of the sample goes to the ten largest clones.

Sequencing was carried out using PBMCs or a T cell subset sorted from them (not recorded which). The sequence derives from an adult woman who had mild COVID-19 (a few samples of this study predate the infection). The sample titles of this study are shuffled in the database, so cell type and time point are left out; the donor was told from shared clones. The chain is assembled from TRBV7-8 and TRBJ1-1; 7 bases in the junction line up with TRBD1. The CDR3 reads CASQGGWNTEAFF. The sequenced DNA is TGTGCCAGCCAGGGGGGCTGGAACACTGAAGCTTTCTTT.